These T cell receptor beta chains were read from a single sample in a study of Graves' ophthalmopathy and Graves' hyperthyroidism. MiXCR, run by TCRdb on the multiplex PCR reads, gives a single entry per CDR3 protein. This sample carries over a million distinct CDR3 sequences, 35% to 40% of them seen once, and the ten largest clones take 11%. Sequenced sample: peripheral blood or thyroid tissue (not recorded which). The receptors were sampled from an adult man with Graves' hyperthyroidism. CDR3s include the opening cysteine and the closing phenylalanine or tryptophan. The D gene is left open where the match is weak. Some rows have no size entry. The others give once, few or many, or a class for an expanded clone.

CSAETGEPPQYF	TGCAGTGCCGAGACAGGGGAGCCGCCCCAGTACTTC	TRBD1	TRBV20-1	.	TRBJ2-5
CASSLVGPMSKTQYF	TGTGCCAGCAGCTTAGTTGGGCCGATGTCTAAGACCCAGTACTTC	.	TRBV7-2	once	TRBJ2-5
CAWSVRDYGYTF	TGTGCCTGGAGTGTACGGGACTATGGCTACACCTTC	.	TRBV30	.	TRBJ1-2
CATSARQGPGYEQYF	TGTGCCACCAGCGCCAGACAGGGCCCTGGATACGAGCAGTACTTC	TRBD1	TRBV15	many	TRBJ2-7
CASGELQGSYEQYF	TGTGCCAGCGGCGAACTACAGGGCTCCTACGAGCAGTACTTC	.	TRBV27	few	TRBJ2-7
CASREGYTF	TGTGCCAGCAGGGAAGGCTACACCTTC	.	TRBV25-1	.	TRBJ1-2
CASSQDSGESSYNSPLHF	TGCGCCAGCAGCCAAGATTCGGGGGAGAGCTCCTATAATTCACCCCTCCACTTT	.	TRBV4-1	.	TRBJ1-6
CASSEETGGASYEQYF	TGTGCCAGCAGTGAAGAGACGGGTGGGGCCTCCTACGAGCAGTACTTC	.	TRBV2	.	TRBJ2-7
CATSDKAGSAGELFF	TGTGCCACCAGTGATAAGGCCGGGTCTGCCGGGGAGCTGTTTTTT	.	TRBV24-1	many	TRBJ2-2
CATSDTTGVYTQYF	TGTGCCACCAGTGATACGACAGGGGTGTATACGCAGTATTTT	TRBD1	TRBV24-1	few	TRBJ2-3
CASSLAEVMIEQYF	TGTGCCAGCAGCTTGGCGGAGGTAATGATAGAGCAGTACTTC	.	TRBV7-2	many	TRBJ2-7
CASSQGGVTDTQYF	TGCGCCAGCAGCCAAGGCGGAGTCACAGATACGCAGTATTTT	.	TRBV7-9	.	TRBJ2-3
CASSAMTGGSLYEQYF	TGTGCCAGCAGCGCAATGACAGGGGGGAGTCTATACGAGCAGTACTTC	TRBD1	TRBV7-4	.	TRBJ2-7
CASSLASYPRQPQHF	TGTGCCAGCAGCTTGGCGTCTTATCCGCGGCAGCCCCAGCATTTT	.	TRBV5-6	.	TRBJ1-5
CASSFRTEQDGQETQYF	TGTGCCAGCAGCTTCCGGACGGAGCAAGATGGTCAAGAGACCCAGTACTTC	.	TRBV7-2	many	TRBJ2-5
CASSFGQTNSNQPQHF	TGTGCCAGCTCATTCGGACAGACTAATAGCAATCAGCCCCAGCATTTT	.	TRBV18	.	TRBJ1-5
CSVARFTQQETQYF	TGCAGCGTGGCCAGGTTTACTCAGCAAGAGACCCAGTACTTC	.	TRBV29-1	many	TRBJ2-5
CASSVEPGQPQHF	TGTGCCAGCAGCGTAGAACCGGGGCAGCCCCAGCATTTT	.	TRBV9	many	TRBJ1-5
CASSVNTRTSNQPQHF	TGTGCCAGCAGCGTAAACACCCGGACAAGCAATCAGCCCCAGCATTTT	.	TRBV9	few	TRBJ1-5
CASSYGGYGNRPQHF	TGTGCCAGCAGTTACGGGGGGTATGGCAATCGGCCCCAGCATTTT	.	TRBV6-5	.	TRBJ1-5
CASRLTKGDTGELFF	TGTGCCAGCAGACTAACCAAAGGGGACACCGGGGAGCTGTTTTTT	.	TRBV3-1	.	TRBJ2-2
CASTWPGLSNQPQHF	TGTGCCAGCACTTGGCCCGGGCTGAGCAATCAGCCCCAGCATTTT	.	TRBV2	.	TRBJ1-5
CASRRQGAMETQYF	TGTGCCAGCAGAAGACAGGGGGCTATGGAGACCCAGTACTTC	TRBD1	TRBV14	.	TRBJ2-5
CSSLGTNEKLFF	TGCAGCTCATTGGGGACTAATGAAAAACTGTTTTTT	.	TRBV29-1	.	TRBJ1-4
CSARDRSRTPGFFGYTF	TGCAGTGCTAGAGATCGATCTCGGACCCCCGGGTTCTTTGGCTACACCTTC	.	TRBV20-1	many	TRBJ1-2
CATSRELAGARAQYF	TGTGCCACCAGCAGAGAACTGGCGGGGGCAAGGGCCCAGTACTTC	.	TRBV15	.	TRBJ2-5
CASEPGQGKNYGYTF	TGTGCCAGTGAACCGGGACAGGGGAAGAACTATGGCTACACCTTC	TRBD1	TRBV19	few	TRBJ1-2
CSANEQGYGYTF	TGCAGTGCTAATGAACAGGGTTATGGCTACACCTTC	.	TRBV20-1	few	TRBJ1-2
CASSLTAERQETQYF	TGTGCCAGCAGCTTAACAGCGGAGCGCCAAGAGACCCAGTACTTC	.	TRBV7-7	many	TRBJ2-5
CASSLSDRAYGYTF	TGTGCCAGCAGTTTATCCGACAGAGCCTATGGCTACACCTTC	.	TRBV12-3/TRBV12-4	.	TRBJ1-2
CASSETGGPEQYF	TGTGCCAGCAGTGAGACAGGGGGCCCCGAGCAGTACTTC	TRBD1	TRBV28	.	TRBJ2-7
CASSLAPLAGVTQYF	TGTGCCAGCAGCTTAGCCCCCCTAGCGGGAGTGACCCAGTACTTC	TRBD2	TRBV7-7	.	TRBJ2-5
CASSVGQGASYEQYF	TGTGCCAGCAGCGTCGGACAGGGGGCTTCCTACGAGCAGTACTTC	TRBD1	TRBV9	many	TRBJ2-7
CASSQATGGSTEAFF	TGCGCCAGCAGCCAAGCCACAGGGGGATCCACTGAAGCTTTCTTT	TRBD1	TRBV4-1	few	TRBJ1-1
CASSSPGQGKTYEQYF	TGTGCCAGCAGCTCCCCGGGACAGGGAAAAACCTACGAGCAGTACTTC	TRBD1	TRBV7-2	many	TRBJ2-7
CASSYGTSGGQETQYF	TGTGCCAGCAGTTACGGGACTAGCGGGGGCCAAGAGACCCAGTACTTC	TRBD2	TRBV9	.	TRBJ2-5
CASMDPPGGELFF	TGTGCCAGCATGGACCCCCCAGGAGGGGAGCTGTTTTTT	.	TRBV6-6	.	TRBJ2-2
CASSRGQGTPNYEQYF	TGTGCCAGCAGTCGCGGACAGGGGACCCCTAACTACGAGCAGTACTTC	TRBD1	TRBV14	many	TRBJ2-7
CASSLGLFSGELFF	TGTGCCAGCAGTTTAGGGCTATTCTCAGGGGAGCTGTTTTTT	.	TRBV27	.	TRBJ2-2
CASTRRGGNTGELFF	TGTGCCAGCACCCGGCGTGGTGGGAACACCGGGGAGCTGTTTTTT	.	TRBV11-2	.	TRBJ2-2
CASSPSDTYSYEQYF	TGTGCCAGCAGTCCATCCGACACGTACTCCTACGAGCAGTACTTC	.	TRBV6-5	many	TRBJ2-7
CASSGDRGLNEKLFF	TGTGCCAGCAGTGGGGACAGGGGGCTTAATGAAAAACTGTTTTTT	TRBD1	TRBV2	.	TRBJ1-4
CSARPTLKLDQGGKGEKETQYF	TGCAGTGCTAGACCCACCTTAAAACTAGACCAAGGGGGAAAGGGAGAGAAAGAGACCCAGTACTTC	.	TRBV20-1	.	TRBJ2-5
CATFRDIRETQYF	TGTGCCACCTTCCGGGACATTAGGGAGACCCAGTACTTC	.	TRBV27	few	TRBJ2-5
CASSEMVWDTQYF	TGTGCCAGCAGTGAAATGGTATGGGATACGCAGTATTTT	.	TRBV25-1	.	TRBJ2-3